This paragraph covers one T cell receptor (beta chain) sequence. Its antigen is still unknown. These data originate in a study of T cell responses to AZD1222 COVID-19 vaccine. With 6 bases removed from V and 5 bases from J, the gap between germline ends came to 13 bases. CDR3 length equals 13 residues. Germline loops: CDR1 MNHEY, CDR2 SMNVEV (reference sequence). Measured with immunoSEQ multiplex PCR; TCRdb has only the in-frame clones, and not every one. The repertoire consists of more than 150,000 clones, with 90% to 95% occurring once and the leading ten covering roughly 1.5%. Study-level findings and limits: Just five to seven people given AZD1222 tested seropositive at baseline. Across the whole spike, CD4 TCRs peaked at regions 160-218 and 743-854. Following two doses of AZD1222, Spike-specific TCR breadth and depth rose.

The chain is built from TRBV27 and TRBJ1-1; a possible D gene is TRBD1 (6 bases). The specimen comprised peripheral blood, sampled 28 days after the second AZD1222 dose. This sequence was found in an adult who received the AZD1222 COVID-19 vaccine. CDR3 protein: CASRHTGLTEAFF. The CDR3 DNA reads as TGTGCCAGCAGACACACAGGGTTAACTGAAGCTTTCTTT.